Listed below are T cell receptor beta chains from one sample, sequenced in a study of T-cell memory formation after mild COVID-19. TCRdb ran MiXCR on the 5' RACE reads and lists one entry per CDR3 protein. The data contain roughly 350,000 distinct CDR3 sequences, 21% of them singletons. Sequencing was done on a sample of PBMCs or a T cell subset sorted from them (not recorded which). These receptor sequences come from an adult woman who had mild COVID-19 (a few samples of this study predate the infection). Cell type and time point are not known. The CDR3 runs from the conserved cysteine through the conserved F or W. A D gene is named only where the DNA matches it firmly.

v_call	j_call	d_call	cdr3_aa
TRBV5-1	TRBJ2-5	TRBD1	CASSWGTGGQETQYF
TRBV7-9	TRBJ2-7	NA	CASSLGSNRDVSYEQYF
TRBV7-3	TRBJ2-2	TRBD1	CASSSKQGGLGELFF
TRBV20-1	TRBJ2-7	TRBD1	CSARRDREFYEQYF
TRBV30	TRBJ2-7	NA	CAWSLSERGQYF
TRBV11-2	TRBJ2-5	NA	CASSPSYGNQETQYF
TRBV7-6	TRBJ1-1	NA	CASSLWQNTEAFF
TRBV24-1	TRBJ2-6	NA	CATSDWGSGANVLTF
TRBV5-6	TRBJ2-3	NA	CASSLRTASRGDTQYF
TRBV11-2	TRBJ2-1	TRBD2	CASSLTGGFSYNEQFF
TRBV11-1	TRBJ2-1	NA	CASSVSNFDNEQFF
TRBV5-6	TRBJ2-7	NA	CASSLPPNRVSYEQYF
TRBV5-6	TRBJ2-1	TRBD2	CASSLPGLRFGNEQFF
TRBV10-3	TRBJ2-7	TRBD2	CAISTGTSGFHEQYF
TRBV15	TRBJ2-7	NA	CATSRDVSSYEQYF
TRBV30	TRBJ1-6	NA	CAWSGSTAYNSPLHF
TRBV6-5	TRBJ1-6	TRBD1	CASSYGQGNSPLHF
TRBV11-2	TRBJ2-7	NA	CASSFDGHTIYEQYF
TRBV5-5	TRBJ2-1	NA	CASEGPSVANEQFF
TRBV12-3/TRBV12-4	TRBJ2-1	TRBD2	CASSARLAGGSNEQFF